Each of the 20 T cell receptor beta chains below was sequenced from the same sample in a study of post-analysis software for immune sequencing data. Carried by the TCR beta cDNA libraries were unique molecular identifiers. Via MiXCR, TCRdb re-called the PCR reads, giving one row per CDR3 protein. The sample carries about 160,000 distinct CDR3 sequences, 30% to 45% recorded once. The source material was blood, sampled after autologous hematopoietic stem cell transplantation. The receptors stem from a girl aged 5 to 17 with multiple sclerosis.

This sequence joins TRBV27 and TRBJ1-4, with TRBD1 as a possible D gene (5 bases). V lost 6 bases and J lost 8, with 16 bases in between. Germline V gene lookup returns CDR1 MNHEY and CDR2 SMNVEV (reference sequence). The CDR3 is made up of 14 amino acids. CDR3 DNA: TGTGCCAGCAGCCCCGGGGGGTCGAGAGAAAAACTGTTTTTT. Its translation: CASSPGGSREKLFF.

The J gene is TRBJ2-5, the V gene TRBV29-1, with 12 bases identical to TRBD2. After removal of 5 bases from V and 2 bases from J, the junction contained 15 bases not matched to a gene. The V gene's germline CDR1 is SQVTM and CDR2 ANQGSEA. The CDR3 extends over 18 amino acids. This CDR3 is CSVPQTSGRPGGQETQYF. DNA for the CDR3: TGCAGCGTTCCGCAGACTAGCGGGAGACCCGGGGGGCAAGAGACCCAGTACTTC.

To note about this clonotype: A read error may explain this, as a much larger clone is one base away. This chain uses TRBV11-1 with TRBJ2-5; weak D call: TRBD1 (6 bases). Germline CDR1 is SGHAT and CDR2 is FQDESV (reference sequence). Trimming left V 2 bases short and J 6 bases short, with 13 bases between. The CDR3 length is 14 residues. The CDR3 nucleotides read TGTGCCAGCAGCTTATCCAGGGGAAGGAAGACCCAGTACTTC. Its translation: CASSLSRGRKTQYF.

This clonotype was detected ten times or more. CDR3 sequence: CASSQLAGGQSEQFF. The CDR3 DNA reads as TGTGCCAGCAGCCAACTAGCGGGAGGACAGAGTGAGCAGTTCTTC. J is TRBJ2-1 and V is TRBV11-2; 12 positions agree with TRBD2. Germline V gene sequence: CDR1 SGHAT, CDR2 FQNNGV. The junction had 8 bases not matched to a gene; V was cut back by 5 bases and J by 9 bases. This CDR3 is 15 amino acids long.

This clonotype was observed a handful of times. The V gene is TRBV3-1, the J gene TRBJ2-1; D is undetermined. V was trimmed by 4 bases and J by 4 bases, leaving 29 bases between them. Germline assignment: CDR1 LGHDT and CDR2 YNNKEL (reference sequence). This CDR3 comprises 20 residues. The CDR3 loop is CASSPPIDRPVPAPYNEQFF. The CDR3 bases are TGTGCCAGCAGCCCACCGATCGACCGCCCAGTGCCGGCCCCGTACAATGAGCAGTTCTTC.

The chain combines TRBV14 with TRBJ2-4; the D is unclear. The germline V gene encodes CDR1 SGHDN and CDR2 FVKESK. The CDR3 is 17 residues long. The V and J ends lost 0 bases and 0 bases respectively, with 12 bases between them. The CDR3 coding sequence is TGTGCCAGCAGCCAAGAATGGAGATCTCTAGCCAAAAACATTCAGTACTTC. Translated: CASSQEWRSLAKNIQYF.

This clonotype was counted only a few times. The genes are TRBV20-1 and TRBJ2-1; possibly TRBD1 for D (6 bases). V was cut by 4 bases and J by 4 bases, with 14 bases left in between. The CDR3 has 14 amino acids. Germline CDR1 is DFQATT and CDR2 is SNEGSKA (reference sequence). The CDR3: CSATGTKTYNEQFF. CDR3 bases: TGCAGTGCTACCGGGACAAAAACGTACAATGAGCAGTTCTTC.

DNA of the CDR3: TGCGCCAGCAGTGATGGGGCCGGGACAGTGAACACTGAAGCTTTCTTT. It yields the protein CASSDGAGTVNTEAFF. V usage is TRBV10-2 and J usage is TRBJ1-1, with TRBD1 matching over 7 bases. Germline V gene lookup returns CDR1 WSHSY and CDR2 SAAADI. V trimming: 3 bases; J trimming: 0 bases; junction bases outside the gene matches: 7. This CDR3 has 16 residues.

In this sample, this clonotype turned up once. V usage is TRBV6-6 and J usage is TRBJ2-3, with a tentative D call TRBD1 (6 bases). V lost 8 bases and J lost 8, with 17 bases in between. Germline V lookup: CDR1 MNHNY, CDR2 SVGAGI (reference sequence). This CDR3 is built from 13 residues. Here the CDR3 reads CASSNREKRTQYF. CDR3 coding DNA: TGTGCCAGCTCCAACAGGGAGAAACGTACGCAGTATTTT.

This clonotype was detected a few times. The V call is TRBV13, the J call TRBJ1-1; possible D gene TRBD1, 5 bases. CDR1 and CDR2 from the germline V gene are PRHDT and FYEKMQ (reference sequence). This CDR3 spans 14 amino acids. V was pared by 2 bases and J by 5 bases, with 12 bases between. CDR3 amino acids: CASSLRRGMTEAFF. DNA for the CDR3: TGTGCCAGCAGCTTAAGGCGGGGGATGACTGAAGCTTTCTTT. Together with reference TRBV13 and TRBJ1-1, the CDR3 gives the full variable domain: AAGVIQSPRHLIKEKRETATLKCYPIPRHDTVYWYQQGPGQDPQFLISFYEKMQSDKGSIPDRFSAQQFSDYHSELNMSSLELGDSALYFCASSLRRGMTEAFFGQGTRLTVV.

The chain joins TRBV29-1 to TRBJ2-4; TRBD2 matches at 8 bases. The CDR3 is 14 residues long. Germline V gene sequence: CDR1 SQVTM, CDR2 ANQGSEA. V was pared by 0 bases and J by 13 bases, with 11 bases of the junction left unmatched. Here the CDR3 DNA reads TGCAGCGTTGAAGACGCACCCCTAGCGGGTGAGCAGTACTTC. It encodes CSVEDAPLAGEQYF.

V gene TRBV4-2 combines with J gene TRBJ2-2, with 10 nucleotides matching TRBD2. The V segment lost 0 bases and the J segment 3 bases; nucleotides outside the gene matches: 1. Germline V CDR1 and CDR2: LGHNA, YNFKEQ. This CDR3 region has 16 residues. CDR3 in DNA: TGTGCCAGCAGCCAAGAAGGGACTAGCGACACCGGGGAGCTGTTTTTT. This translates into CASSQEGTSDTGELFF.

The chain couples TRBV27 to TRBJ2-7, with unresolved D. The CDR3 has 13 amino acids. The V end was cut by 3 bases, the J end by 3 bases, with 9 bases between. Germline-derived CDR1 and CDR2 are MNHEY and SMNVEV (reference sequence). In DNA, the CDR3 is TGTGCCAGCAGTTTCGGAGTTTACTACGAGCAGTACTTC. Translating gives CASSFGVYYEQYF.

This clonotype was seen a handful of times. The V gene is TRBV3-1, the J gene TRBJ1-5, with D uncertain. The CDR3 consists of 15 residues. Germline-derived CDR1 and CDR2 are LGHDT and YNNKEL (reference sequence). V dropped 6 bases and J dropped 2 bases, with 14 bases sitting between them. This chain's CDR3 is CASRPGLSGNQPQHF. CDR3 bases: TGTGCCAGCAGACCCGGACTGAGTGGCAATCAGCCCCAGCATTTT.

The chain is built from TRBV10-3 and TRBJ2-3; 8 bases align to TRBD2. V shed 6 bases, J shed 1 base, and the junction held 18 bases outside the gene matches. This CDR3 has 19 residues. Germline loops: CDR1 ENHRY, CDR2 SYGVKD. The CDR3 sequence is CAISLVLAGGGSGTDTQYF. CDR3 coding DNA: TGTGCCATCAGCCTCGTCCTAGCGGGTGGGGGGAGTGGCACAGATACGCAGTATTTT.

As regards this clonotype: This may come from a read error, since a much larger clone is one base off. V gene TRBV7-3 combines with J gene TRBJ2-5, with D perhaps TRBD2 (6 bases). The CDR3 runs to 13 residues. V shed 5 bases and J shed 11 bases, with 18 bases lying between them. CDR1 is SGHTA, CDR2 FQGTGA, per germline. CDR3 in amino acids: CASSDGVEGAQYF. Here the CDR3 DNA reads TGTGCCAGCAGCGATGGGGTGGAGGGAGCGCAGTACTTC.

The chain uses TRBV6-5 and TRBJ1-2; D may be TRBD1 (5 bases). Germline V gives CDR1 MNHEY, CDR2 SVGAGI. The CDR3 consists of 16 residues. The ends were cut back, 0 bases at V and 2 bases at J, with 13 bases in the middle. The CDR3 loop is CASSYSFLGPNYGYTF. The CDR3 DNA reads TGTGCCAGCAGTTACTCCTTCCTGGGGCCGAACTATGGCTACACCTTC.

This clonotype has only a few counts. This chain connects TRBV9 to TRBJ2-1; 11 bases fit TRBD2. The CDR3 covers 15 residues. Germline CDR1 SGDLS, CDR2 YYNGEE. The trim removed 3 bases at V and 9 bases at J, leaving 8 bases unmatched. The CDR3 bases are TGTGCCAGCAGCGGGATTATTAGCGGGAGGGGTGAGCAGTTCTTC. Translation gives CASSGIISGRGEQFF.

In its sample, this clonotype was seen a few times. The rearrangement links TRBV6-2 or TRBV6-3 to TRBJ1-2; possible D gene TRBD1, 6 bases. The CDR3 loop spans 14 amino acids. Germline loops: CDR1 MNHEY, CDR2 SVGEGT. Trimming took off 4 bases at V and 4 bases at J, with 13 bases between the two ends. Here the CDR3 DNA reads TGTGCCAGCAGTTCCAGGGGACGGGGCTATGGCTACACCTTC. Amino acids: CASSSRGRGYGYTF.

This clonotype was seen a handful of times. CDR3 amino acids: CASRGDGTGYEQYF. DNA for the CDR3: TGTGCCAGCAGGGGGGACGGGACTGGCTACGAGCAGTACTTC. J is TRBJ2-7 and V is TRBV6-1; D may be TRBD2 (6 bases). V dropped 6 bases and J dropped 3 bases, with 15 bases sitting between them. This CDR3 is built from 14 residues. From germline, CDR1 is MNHNS and CDR2 SASEGT.